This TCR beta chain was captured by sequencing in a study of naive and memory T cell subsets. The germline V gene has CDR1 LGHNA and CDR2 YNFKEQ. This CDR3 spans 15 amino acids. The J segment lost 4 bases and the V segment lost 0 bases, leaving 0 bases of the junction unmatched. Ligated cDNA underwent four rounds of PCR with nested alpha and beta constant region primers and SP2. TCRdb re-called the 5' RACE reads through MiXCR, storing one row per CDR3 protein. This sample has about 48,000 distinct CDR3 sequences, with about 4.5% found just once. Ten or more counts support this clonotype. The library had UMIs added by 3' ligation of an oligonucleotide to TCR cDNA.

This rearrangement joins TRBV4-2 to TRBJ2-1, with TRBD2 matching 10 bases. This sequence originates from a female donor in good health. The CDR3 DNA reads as TGTGCCAGCAGCCAAGAACTAGCGGGATACAATGAGCAGTTCTTC. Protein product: CASSQELAGYNEQFF.